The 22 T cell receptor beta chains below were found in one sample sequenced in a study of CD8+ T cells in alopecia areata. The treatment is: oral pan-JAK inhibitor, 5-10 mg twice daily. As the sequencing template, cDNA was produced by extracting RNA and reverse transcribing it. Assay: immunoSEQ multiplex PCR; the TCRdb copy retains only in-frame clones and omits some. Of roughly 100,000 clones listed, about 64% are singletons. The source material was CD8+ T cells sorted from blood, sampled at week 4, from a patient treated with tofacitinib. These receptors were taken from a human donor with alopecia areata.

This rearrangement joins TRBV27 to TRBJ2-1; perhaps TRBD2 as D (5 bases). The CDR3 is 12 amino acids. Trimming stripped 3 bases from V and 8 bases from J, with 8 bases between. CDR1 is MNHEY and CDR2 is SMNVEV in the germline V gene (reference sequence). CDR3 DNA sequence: TGTGCCAGCAGTTTCGGGGTAGATGAGCAGTTCTTC. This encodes CASSFGVDEQFF.

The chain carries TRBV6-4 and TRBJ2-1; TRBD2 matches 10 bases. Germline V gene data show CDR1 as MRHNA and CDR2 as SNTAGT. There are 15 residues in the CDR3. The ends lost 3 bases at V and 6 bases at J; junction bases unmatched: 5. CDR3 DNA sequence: TGTGCCAGCAGTGAAGGACTAGCGGCCCCCAATGAGCAGTTCTTC. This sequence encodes CASSEGLAAPNEQFF.

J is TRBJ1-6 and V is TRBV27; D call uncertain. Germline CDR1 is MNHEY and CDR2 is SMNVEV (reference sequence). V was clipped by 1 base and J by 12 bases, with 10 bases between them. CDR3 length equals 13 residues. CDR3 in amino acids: CASSLLGNRPLHF. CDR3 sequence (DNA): TGTGCCAGCAGTTTATTGGGGAATCGACCCCTCCACTTT.

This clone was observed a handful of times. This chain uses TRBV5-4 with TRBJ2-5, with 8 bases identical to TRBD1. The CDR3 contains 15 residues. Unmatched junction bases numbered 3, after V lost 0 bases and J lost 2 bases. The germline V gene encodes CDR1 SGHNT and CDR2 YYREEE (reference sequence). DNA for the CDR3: TGTGCCAGCAGCTTGGATCGGGACAGGCAAGAGACCCAGTACTTC. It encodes CASSLDRDRQETQYF. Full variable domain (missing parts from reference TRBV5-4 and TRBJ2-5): ETGVTQSPTHLIKTRGQQVTLRCSSQSGHNTVSWYQQALGQGPQFIFQYYREEENGRGNFPPRFSGLQFPNYSSELNVNALELDDSALYLCASSLDRDRQETQYFGPGTRLLVL.

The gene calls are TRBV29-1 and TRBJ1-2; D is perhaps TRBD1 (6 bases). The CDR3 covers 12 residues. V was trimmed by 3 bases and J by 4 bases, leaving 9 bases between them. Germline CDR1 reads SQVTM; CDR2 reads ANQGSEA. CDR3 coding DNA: TGCAGCGTTGAGGGGGGGGCCTATGGCTACACCTTC. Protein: CSVEGGAYGYTF.

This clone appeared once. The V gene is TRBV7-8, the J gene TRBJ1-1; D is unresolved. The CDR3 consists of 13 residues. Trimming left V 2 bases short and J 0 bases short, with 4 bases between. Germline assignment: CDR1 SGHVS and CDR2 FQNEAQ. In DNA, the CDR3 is TGTGCCAGCAGCTTATGGGTGAACACTGAAGCTTTCTTT. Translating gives CASSLWVNTEAFF.

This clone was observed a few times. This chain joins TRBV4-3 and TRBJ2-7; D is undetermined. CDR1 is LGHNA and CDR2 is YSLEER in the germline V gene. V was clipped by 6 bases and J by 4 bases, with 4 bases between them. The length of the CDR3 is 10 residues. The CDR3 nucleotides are TGCGCCAGCAGGACGTACGAGCAGTACTTC. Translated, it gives CASRTYEQYF.

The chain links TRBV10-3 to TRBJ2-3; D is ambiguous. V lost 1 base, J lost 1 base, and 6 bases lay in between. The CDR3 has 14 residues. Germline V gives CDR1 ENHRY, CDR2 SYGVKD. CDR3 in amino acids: CAISEWQGTDTQYF. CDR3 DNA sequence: TGTGCCATCAGTGAGTGGCAGGGCACAGATACGCAGTATTTT.

Written as DNA, the CDR3 is TGCAGCGTTGATTCAGGGATCGCTGAAGCTTTCTTT. Translation: CSVDSGIAEAFF. V gene TRBV29-1 combines with J gene TRBJ1-1; maybe TRBD1 (5 bases). This CDR3 is 12 amino acids long. The germline V gene has CDR1 SQVTM and CDR2 ANQGSEA. Trimming took 3 bases from V and 6 from J, leaving 11 bases between them. Drawing the rest from reference TRBV29-1 and TRBJ1-1, the complete variable domain is SAVISQKPSRDICQRGTSLTIQCQVDSQVTMMFWYRQQPGQSLTLIATANQGSEATYESGFVIDKFPISRPNLTFSTLTVSNMSPEDSSIYLCSVDSGIAEAFFGQGTRLTVV.

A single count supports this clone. The CDR3 DNA follows: TGCAGCGTTGTATGGTCGGGACAGGGGGGCTACAATGAGCAGTTCTTC. Its protein product is CSVVWSGQGGYNEQFF. The chain carries TRBV29-1 and TRBJ2-1, with 11 bases matching TRBD1. The CDR3 runs to 16 residues. V lost 4 bases and J lost 3; bases outside the gene matches: 8. Looked up from germline, CDR1 is SQVTM and CDR2 is ANQGSEA.

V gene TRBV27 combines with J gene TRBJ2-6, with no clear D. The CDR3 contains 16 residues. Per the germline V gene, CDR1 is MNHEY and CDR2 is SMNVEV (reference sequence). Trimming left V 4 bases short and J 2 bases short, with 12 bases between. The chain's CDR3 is CASSSSWSAGANVLTF. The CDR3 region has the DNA TGTGCCAGCAGTTCCTCCTGGTCAGCTGGGGCCAACGTCCTGACTTTC.

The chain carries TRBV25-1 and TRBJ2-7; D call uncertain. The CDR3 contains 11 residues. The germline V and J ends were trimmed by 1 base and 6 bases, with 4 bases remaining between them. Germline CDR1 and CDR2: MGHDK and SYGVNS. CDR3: CASSELVEQYF. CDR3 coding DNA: TGTGCCAGCAGTGAATTGGTCGAGCAGTACTTC.

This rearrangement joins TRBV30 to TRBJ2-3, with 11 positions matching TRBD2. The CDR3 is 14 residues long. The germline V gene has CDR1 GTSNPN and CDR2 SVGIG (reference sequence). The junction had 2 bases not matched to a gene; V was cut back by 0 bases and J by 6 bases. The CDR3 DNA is TGTGCCTGGAGTGTACTAGCGGGGGTGGATACGCAGTATTTT. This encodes CAWSVLAGVDTQYF.

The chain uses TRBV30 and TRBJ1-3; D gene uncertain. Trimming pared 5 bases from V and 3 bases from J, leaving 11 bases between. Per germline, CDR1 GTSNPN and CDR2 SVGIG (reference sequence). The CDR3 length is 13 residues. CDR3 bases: TGTGCCTGGTCGGTATGGGGTGGAAACACCATATATTTT. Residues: CAWSVWGGNTIYF.

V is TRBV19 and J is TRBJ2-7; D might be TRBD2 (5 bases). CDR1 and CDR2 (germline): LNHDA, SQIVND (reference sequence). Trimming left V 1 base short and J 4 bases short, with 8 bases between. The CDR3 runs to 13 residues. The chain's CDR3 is CASSIGGRYEQYF. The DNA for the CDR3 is TGTGCCAGTAGTATAGGAGGGCGATACGAGCAGTACTTC.

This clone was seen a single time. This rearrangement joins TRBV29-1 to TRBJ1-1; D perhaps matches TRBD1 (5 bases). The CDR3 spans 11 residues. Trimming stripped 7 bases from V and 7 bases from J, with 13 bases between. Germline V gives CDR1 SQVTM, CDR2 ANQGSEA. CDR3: CSGGGVSEAFF. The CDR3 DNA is TGCAGCGGCGGGGGTGTGAGTGAAGCTTTCTTT.

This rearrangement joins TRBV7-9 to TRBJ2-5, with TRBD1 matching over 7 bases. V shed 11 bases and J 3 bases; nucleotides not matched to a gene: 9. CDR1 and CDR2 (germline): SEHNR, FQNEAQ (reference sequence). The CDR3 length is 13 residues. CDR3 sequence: CAAVRTGEETQYF. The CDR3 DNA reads TGTGCCGCCGTGCGTACAGGGGAAGAGACCCAGTACTTC. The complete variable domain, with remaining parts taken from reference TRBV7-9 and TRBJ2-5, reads DTGVSQNPRHKITKRGQNVTFRCDPISEHNRLYWYRQTLGQGPEFLTYFQNEAQLEKSRLLSDRFSAERPKGSFSTLEIQRTEQGDSAMYLCAAVRTGEETQYFGPGTRLLVL.

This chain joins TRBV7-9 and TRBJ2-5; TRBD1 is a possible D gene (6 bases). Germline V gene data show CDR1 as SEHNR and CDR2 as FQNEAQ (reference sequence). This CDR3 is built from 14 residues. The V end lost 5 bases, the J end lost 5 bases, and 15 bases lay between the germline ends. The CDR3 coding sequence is TGTGCCAGCAGCCCTCTACAGGGTCGCGAGACCCAGTACTTC. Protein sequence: CASSPLQGRETQYF.

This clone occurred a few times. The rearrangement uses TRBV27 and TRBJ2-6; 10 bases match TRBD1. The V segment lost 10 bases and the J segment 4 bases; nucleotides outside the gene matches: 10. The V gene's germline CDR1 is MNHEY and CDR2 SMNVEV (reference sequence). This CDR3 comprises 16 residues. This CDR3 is CATGDRGLRGANVLTF. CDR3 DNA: TGTGCCACCGGGGACAGGGGTTTGAGAGGGGCCAACGTCCTGACTTTC.

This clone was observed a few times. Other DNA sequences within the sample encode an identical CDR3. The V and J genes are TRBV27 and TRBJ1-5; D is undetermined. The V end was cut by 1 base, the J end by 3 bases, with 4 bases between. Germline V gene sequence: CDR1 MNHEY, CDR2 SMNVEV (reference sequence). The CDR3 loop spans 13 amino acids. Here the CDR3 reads CASSLFSNQPQHF. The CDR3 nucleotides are TGTGCCAGCAGTTTATTTTCCAATCAGCCCCAGCATTTT.

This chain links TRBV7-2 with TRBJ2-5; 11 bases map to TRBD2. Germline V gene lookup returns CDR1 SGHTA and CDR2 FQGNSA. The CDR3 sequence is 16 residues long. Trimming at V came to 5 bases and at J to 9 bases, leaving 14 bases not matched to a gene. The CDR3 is CASSPPTSGVPASQYF. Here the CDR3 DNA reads TGTGCCAGCAGCCCTCCGACTAGCGGGGTGCCGGCGTCCCAGTACTTC.

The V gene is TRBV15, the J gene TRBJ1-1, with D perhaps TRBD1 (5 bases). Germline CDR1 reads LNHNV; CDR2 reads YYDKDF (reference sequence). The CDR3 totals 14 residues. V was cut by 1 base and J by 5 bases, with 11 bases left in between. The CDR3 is CATSRGKGRTEAFF. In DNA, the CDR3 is TGTGCCACCAGCAGAGGGAAGGGGAGGACTGAAGCTTTCTTT. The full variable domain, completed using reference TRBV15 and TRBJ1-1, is DAMVIQNPRYQVTQFGKPVTLSCSQTLNHNVMYWYQQKSSQAPKLLFHYYDKDFNNEADTPDNFQSRRPNTSFCFLDIRSPGLGDTAMYLCATSRGKGRTEAFFGQGTRLTVV.